This section outlines one T cell receptor (beta chain) sequence together with its context. This clone showed up just once. This receptor's antigen is unknown. No much larger clone is present one base from it, and per-base qualities are unavailable. This sample was included in a study of OX40 agonist ivuxolimab in advanced cancers. At the level of the whole study: Ivuxolimab was an agonistic, fully human IgG2 monoclonal antibody directed against OX40 (CD134), a costimulatory receptor. Intravenous ivuxolimab was administered to patients every 2 weeks at six dose levels: 0.01, 0.1, 0.3, 1.5, 3 and 10 mg/kg. Of the 50 to 55 dose-escalation patients, hepatocellular carcinoma was present in about 20, melanoma in around 15, renal cell carcinoma in 9 and head and neck cancer in 9. A male proportion of about 79% and a mean age of roughly 55 years, ranging from about 23 to 90, were recorded for the dose-escalation cohort. Prior anti-PD-1, anti-PD-L1 or anti-CTLA-4 therapy was permitted, and 35% to 40% of dose-escalation patients had received checkpoint inhibitors. Partial responses occurred in three dose-escalation patients: two with cutaneous melanoma and one with hepatocellular carcinoma. The purpose of peripheral TCRbeta sequencing was to test whether ivuxolimab changed TCR sequence diversity and led to clonal T-cell expansion. The paper covers the monotherapy dose-escalation part of the phase I ivuxolimab trial, which included N = 52 patients. Summary of the overall study and its limitations: Antigen specificity was not determined for the clonally expanded peripheral T cells. Low levels of normalized T-cell clonal expansion were also shown by some nonresponding patients. At doses of 0.1 to 3.0 mg/kg, clonal expansion of both CD4+ and CD8+ T cells in blood was seen between baseline and week 6. After ivuxolimab, expanded clones were on average more numerous among CD8+ T cells than among CD4+ T cells. In partial responders in the 0.1-3.0 mg/kg groups, normalized peripheral clonal expansion was found to be among the lowest, especially among CD8+ T cells.

The CDR3 covers 12 residues, taking in both the cysteine and the phenylalanine. The sequence is cut down to CDR3 DNA, 36 bases in frame from base 1. The germline V gene (reference sequence) provides CDR1 MNHNY and CDR2 SVGAGI. Relative to germline, V is 7 bases shorter and J is 3 bases shorter, with 7 bases between their ends. Genomic DNA was extracted from sorted cells for sequencing of the TCRbeta CDR3 region. TCRbeta CDR3 regions were sequenced using the immunoSEQ Assay. In its TCRdb copy, this immuneACCESS table keeps in-frame sequences only and misses some clones. Where compared with another copy, unresolved V genes explain less than half of these, and the others have no known cause. The sample includes about 75,000 clones, with 75% to 90% observed a single time. The ten largest make up 8% to 10% of the sample. Patients with a history of autoimmune disease or receiving systemic immunosuppression were excluded from the trial. Peripheral blood for TCR sequencing was collected from all dose cohorts at baseline, on cycle 4 day 1, and on cycle 7 day 1. The samples were taken from a phase I, first-in-human, multicenter, open-label dose-escalation trial of ivuxolimab. The trial enrolled adults with locally advanced or metastatic head and neck squamous cell, hepatocellular, melanoma or renal cell carcinoma. Before TCR sequencing, CD4+ and CD8+ T cells were separately sorted from peripheral blood.

The TCR sequence derives from an adult with an advanced solid tumor such as melanoma, head and neck, liver or kidney cancer. Rearrangement joined TRBV6-6 to TRBJ1-3; TRBD1 is a weak D gene call, 6 bases matching. Sequenced material: CD4+ or CD8+ T cells sorted from blood, taken in a trial of the OX40 agonist ivuxolimab. The DNA sequence is TGTGCCAGCAAGGACAGTGGAAACACCATATATTTT. Its protein reads: CASKDSGNTIYF.